This T cell receptor beta chain is drawn from a study of T cells after yellow fever vaccination. Study-level findings and limits: Most clones from primary vaccination resurfaced after the booster (about 96% CD4, approximately 88% CD8). Some clonotypes were seen in both the CD4 and the CD8 compartments. These made up a small share and likely arose from convergent recombination.

The V gene's germline CDR1 is SGHTA and CDR2 FQGNSA. V was shortened by 6 bases and J by 1 base, with 18 bases between the two germline ends. This CDR3 spans 16 amino acids. Note on this clonotype: Its antigen is unknown.

A process of 5'RACE template switching, which added a universal primer site and UMIs, was used to make TCR cDNA. TCRdb fed the 5' RACE reads into MiXCR, producing one record per CDR3 protein. The sample records about 260,000 distinct CDR3 sequences, around 5.2% being singletons. The genes are TRBV7-2 and TRBJ1-1; D unresolved. The receptor's source is a man aged 18 to 30 who received the YFV17D yellow fever vaccine. Sequenced material: CD4+ T cells sorted from PBMCs, taken on the day of the yellow fever booster vaccination. The chain's CDR3 is CASSFMGLRGNTEAFF. The CDR3 nucleotides are TGTGCCAGCAGTTTCATGGGTTTGCGGGGGAACACTGAAGCTTTCTTT. Drawing the rest from reference TRBV7-2 and TRBJ1-1, the complete variable domain is GAGVSQSPSNKVTEKGKDVELRCDPISGHTALYWYRQSLGQGLEFLIYFQGNSAPDKSGLPSDRFSAERTGGSVSTLTIQRTQQEDSAVYLCASSFMGLRGNTEAFFGQGTRLTVV.